This T cell receptor (beta chain) was identified during a study of metastatic and nonmetastatic thyroid tumors. Overall study: A comparison of repertoires was made across blood and tumor or nodule tissue from malignant and benign thyroid patients.

Patients underwent thyroid surgery, and none had received any treatment before it. TCRdb reprocessed the PCR reads using MiXCR. The sample includes 15,000 to 20,000 clones, about 32% of them seen just once. At least ten counts were recorded for this clone. Germline V gene data show CDR1 as DFQATT and CDR2 as SNEGSKA (reference sequence). J lost 7 bases, V lost 0 bases, and 7 bases had no gene match. The CDR3 totals 15 residues. The specimen sequenced was tumor tissue. The sequence came from a male donor with papillary thyroid cancer or a benign thyroid nodule (not recorded which). Some clones in this sample may be carry-over from other donors' samples. The V call is TRBV20-1, the J call TRBJ2-1; TRBD2 matches at 9 bases. The CDR3 is CSARDERGAGNEQFF. CDR3 sequence (DNA): TGCAGTGCTAGAGATGAGCGGGGGGCCGGGAATGAGCAGTTCTTC.